This T cell receptor (beta chain) comes out of a study of regulatory T cells in long-lasting Graves disease. Turning to the study itself: Newly diagnosed Graves' patients took antithyroid drugs under 3 months. Findings and caveats of the study: Persistent disease favored TRBV28, TRBJ1-2 and TRBJ2-5. Sample size was small, which may have lowered accuracy.

Time point reported: newly diagnosed GD, antithyroid drugs for less than 3 months. Extracted PBMC RNA gave rise to the TCR library. Libraries of TCR beta came from iRepertoire HTBI primers plus Arm-PCR of CDR3 regions. Methods used by the authors: The samples included around 62 TRBV and some 14 TRBJ segments. Each CDR3 protein is one row after TCRdb ran MiXCR on the multiplex PCR reads. The V and J calls, along with clone size, are taken from TCRdb and not from the paper's own processing. The sample has approximately 560,000 distinct CDR3 sequences, about 16% seen once. This clonotype was counted ten times or more. Its antigen is not known. This CDR3 spans 16 amino acids. Deletions cut 5 bases from V and 6 bases from J, with 20 bases between. The same sample was also studied in work on T cells in Graves' hyperthyroidism and ophthalmopathy.

The origin of this receptor is a man between 18 and 29 years old with Graves disease. V usage is TRBV12-3 or TRBV12-4 and J usage is TRBJ2-1, with TRBD2 as a possible D gene (6 bases). The sample here was peripheral blood mononuclear cells (PBMCs), taken at new diagnosis, from a patient treated with antithyroid drugs. CDR3 bases: TGTGCCAGCAGTCCCCGGGCGAGGGTCGGGGGCAATGAGCAGTTCTTC. Its translation: CASSPRARVGGNEQFF.